Listed below are T cell receptor beta chains from one sample, sequenced in a study of blood T cell repertoires in COVID-19. Using immunoSEQ multiplex PCR, the repertoire was profiled, and TCRdb retains in-frame clones only, with some absent. The sample carries roughly 500,000 clones, less than 90% recorded once. The sequencing input was PBMCs or T cells enriched from blood (not recorded which). The receptors were sampled from a woman aged 55-75 years who had recovered from COVID-19. The CDR3 runs from the conserved cysteine through the conserved F or W. A D gene is named only where the DNA matches it firmly. Some rows have no size entry. The others give once, few or many, or a class for an expanded clone.

CDR3	DNA	size	D	J	V
CASSIQGGASPLHF	TGTGCCAGTAGTATACAGGGTGGGGCCTCACCCCTCCACTTT	-	-	TRBJ1-6	TRBV19
CASSQGLAAAKNIQYF	TGTGCCAGCAGCCAAGGACTAGCGGCTGCCAAAAACATTCAGTACTTC	-	TRBD2	TRBJ2-4	TRBV3-1/TRBV3-2
CASGFGHPSNQPQHF	TGTGCCAGCGGTTTCGGACATCCTAGCAATCAGCCCCAGCATTTT	-	-	TRBJ1-5	TRBV2
CASSYGRGYTF	TGTGCCAGCAGTTACGGGCGTGGCTACACCTTC	-	-	TRBJ1-2	TRBV6-5
CASSLWSPGKEHTIYF	TGTGCCAGCAGTTTATGGTCGCCAGGGAAGGAACACACCATATATTTT	-	-	TRBJ1-3	TRBV28
CASSQDLTGRGANEQFF	TGCGCCAGCAGCCAAGACTTGACGGGGAGGGGGGCGAATGAGCAGTTCTTC	-	-	TRBJ2-1	TRBV4-1
CASSVAFTTNEKLFF	TGTGCCAGCAGCGTAGCGTTTACAACTAATGAAAAACTGTTTTTT	-	-	TRBJ1-4	TRBV9
CASSIRSQGPYEQYF	TGTGCCAGTAGTATTAGGTCCCAGGGGCCCTACGAGCAGTACTTC	-	-	TRBJ2-7	TRBV19
CASTRIGTGENTF	TGCGCCAGCACCCGCATTGGGACAGGGGAGAACACCTTC	-	TRBD1	TRBJ1-2	TRBV5-1
CASSFGESYGYTF	TGTGCCAGCAGCTTCGGGGAGAGCTATGGCTACACCTTC	-	-	TRBJ1-2	TRBV7-9
CASSSIGLAGAGELFF	TGTGCCAGCAGCTCGATCGGACTAGCGGGGGCCGGGGAGCTGTTTTTT	-	TRBD2	TRBJ2-2	TRBV9
CSAKGFQGSGANVLTF	TGCAGCGCGAAGGGGTTTCAGGGGTCTGGGGCCAACGTCCTGACTTTC	-	-	TRBJ2-6	TRBV29-1
CASSPQSSYNSPLHF	TGTGCCAGCAGCCCACAGAGCTCCTATAATTCACCCCTCCACTTT	once	-	TRBJ1-6	TRBV9
CASSEYRREQYF	TGTGCCAGCAGTGAATATCGGCGGGAGCAGTACTTC	-	-	TRBJ2-7	TRBV2
CASSRSGGGNQPQHF	TGTGCCAGCAGCAGGAGCGGGGGAGGCAATCAGCCCCAGCATTTT	-	-	TRBJ1-5	TRBV5-6
CASSLGHKASSYNSPLHF	TGTGCCAGCAGCTTGGGACATAAGGCCAGCTCCTATAATTCACCCCTCCACTTT	-	-	TRBJ1-6	TRBV5-8
CASSERTAPPRYEQFF	TGTGCCAGCAGTGAAAGGACAGCCCCCCCTCGGTATGAGCAGTTCTTC	-	-	TRBJ2-1	TRBV25-1
CASSSGGLATDTQYF	TGCGCCAGCAGTAGTGGCGGACTAGCGACAGATACGCAGTATTTT	-	TRBD2	TRBJ2-3	TRBV10-1
CASSPARDSFYEQYF	TGTGCCAGCAGCCCCGCCCGGGACAGTTTTTACGAGCAGTACTTC	-	TRBD1	TRBJ2-7	TRBV11-3
CASSPQVNQPQHF	TGTGCCAGCAGCCCGCAGGTCAATCAGCCCCAGCATTTT	-	-	TRBJ1-5	TRBV7-2
CASSSKTLGGGELFF	TGTGCCAGCAGCTCAAAGACCTTGGGGGGCGGGGAGCTGTTTTTT	-	-	TRBJ2-2	TRBV3-1/TRBV3-2
CASSWGLAGHQETQYF	TGCGCCAGCAGCTGGGGACTAGCGGGGCATCAAGAGACCCAGTACTTC	-	TRBD2	TRBJ2-5	TRBV5-1
CAMGSGGEQFF	TGTGCCATGGGTAGCGGAGGTGAGCAGTTCTTC	-	-	TRBJ2-1	TRBV30
CASRPGQRNNSPLHF	TGTGCCAGCAGGCCGGGACAGCGAAATAATTCACCCCTCCACTTT	-	TRBD1	TRBJ1-6	TRBV5-4
CATSTWPGTLFYTF	TGTGCCACCAGCACTTGGCCCGGGACTCTGTTCTACACCTTC	-	-	TRBJ1-2	TRBV15
CASSVGRGLSETQYF	TGTGCCAGCAGCGTAGGTAGGGGGTTATCGGAGACCCAGTACTTC	-	-	TRBJ2-5	TRBV9
CASSLQGAGTDTQYF	TGCGCCAGCTCTTTACAGGGAGCGGGCACAGATACGCAGTATTTT	-	-	TRBJ2-3	TRBV5-1
CASSMQATYEQYF	TGTGCCAGTAGTATGCAGGCCACCTACGAGCAGTACTTC	-	-	TRBJ2-7	TRBV19
CASSLGAGTEAFF	TGTGCCAGCAGCTTAGGAGCGGGGACTGAAGCTTTCTTT	-	-	TRBJ1-1	TRBV7-9
CASSARDITVF	TGTGCCAGCAGCGCCCGGGACATTACTGTTTTT	-	-	TRBJ1-4	TRBV3-1/TRBV3-2
CASSLFSGGATDTQYF	TGCGCCAGCAGCTTGTTTAGCGGGGGGGCCACAGATACGCAGTATTTT	-	TRBD2	TRBJ2-3	TRBV5-1
CAISGGQDQYSPLHF	TGTGCCATCAGTGGGGGGCAGGACCAGTATTCACCCCTCCACTTT	-	-	TRBJ1-6	TRBV10-3
CASSPSGGVGNEQFF	TGCGCCAGCAGCCCCTCGGGGGGGGTAGGCAATGAGCAGTTCTTC	-	TRBD2	TRBJ2-1	TRBV5-1
CASGRQGIDNEQFF	TGTGCCAGCGGCCGACAGGGGATCGACAATGAGCAGTTCTTC	-	TRBD1	TRBJ2-1	TRBV11-2
CASRPGTSDQETQYF	TGTGCCAGCAGGCCCGGGACTAGCGATCAAGAGACCCAGTACTTC	-	TRBD2	TRBJ2-5	TRBV7-8
CASSQGGAGGRNEQFF	TGTGCCAGCAGCCAAGGAGGTGCGGGGGGGCGGAATGAGCAGTTCTTC	-	TRBD2	TRBJ2-1	TRBV3-1/TRBV3-2
CASSSPSGELFF	TGTGCCAGCAGCTCGCCGAGCGGGGAGCTGTTTTTT	-	-	TRBJ2-2	TRBV5-5
CASSDGLAGPVSTDTQYF	TGTGCCAGCAGCGACGGACTAGCGGGGCCCGTAAGCACAGATACGCAGTATTTT	-	TRBD2	TRBJ2-3	TRBV9
CASSYFGTGTEAFF	TGTGCCAGCAGTTACTTCGGGACAGGGACTGAAGCTTTCTTT	-	TRBD1	TRBJ1-1	TRBV6-5
CASSDSGGPGNIQYF	TGTGCCAGCAGCGACTCAGGGGGGCCTGGAAACATTCAGTACTTC	-	-	TRBJ2-4	TRBV25-1
CASSSSGTGKYTF	TGTGCCAGCAGCTCGTCCGGGACAGGGAAGTACACCTTC	-	TRBD1	TRBJ1-2	TRBV2
CAISEGTGASPLTDTQYF	TGTGCCATCAGTGAGGGGACAGGGGCATCCCCCCTCACAGATACGCAGTATTTT	-	TRBD1	TRBJ2-3	TRBV10-3